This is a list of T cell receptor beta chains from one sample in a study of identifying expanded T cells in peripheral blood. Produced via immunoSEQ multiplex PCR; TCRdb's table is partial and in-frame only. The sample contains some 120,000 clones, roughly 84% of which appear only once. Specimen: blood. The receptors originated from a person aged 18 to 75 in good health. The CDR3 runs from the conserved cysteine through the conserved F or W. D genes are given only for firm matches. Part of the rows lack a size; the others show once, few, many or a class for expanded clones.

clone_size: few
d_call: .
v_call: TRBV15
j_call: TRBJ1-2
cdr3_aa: CATSDDRIYGYTF
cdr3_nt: TGTGCCACCAGCGACGACAGGATTTATGGCTACACCTTC

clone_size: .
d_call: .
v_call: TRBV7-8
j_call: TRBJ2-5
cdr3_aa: CASSLAGRGTHQETQYF
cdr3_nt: TGTGCCAGCAGCTTAGCGGGCAGGGGGACTCATCAAGAGACCCAGTACTTC

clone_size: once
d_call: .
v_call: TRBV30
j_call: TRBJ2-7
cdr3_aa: CAWGQSLDRHF
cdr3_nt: TGTGCCTGGGGACAGTCCTTGGATCGGCACTTC

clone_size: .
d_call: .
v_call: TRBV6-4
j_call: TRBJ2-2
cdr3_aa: CASSDQVTGELFF
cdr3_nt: TGTGCCAGCAGTGACCAGGTTACCGGGGAGCTGTTTTTT

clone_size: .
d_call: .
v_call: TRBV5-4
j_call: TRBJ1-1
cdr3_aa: CASSTINTRAEAFF
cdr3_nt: TGTGCCAGCAGCACCATCAATACCAGGGCTGAAGCTTTCTTT

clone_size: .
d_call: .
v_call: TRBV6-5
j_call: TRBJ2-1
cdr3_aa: CASSSYKGGAGEQFF
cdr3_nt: TGTGCCAGCAGTTCCTATAAGGGGGGGGCAGGTGAGCAGTTCTTC

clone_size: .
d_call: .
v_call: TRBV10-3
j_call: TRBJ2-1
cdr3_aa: CAISESAGPGHEQFF
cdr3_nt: TGTGCCATCAGTGAGTCAGCAGGGCCGGGCCATGAGCAGTTCTTC

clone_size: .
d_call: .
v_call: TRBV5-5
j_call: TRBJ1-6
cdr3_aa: CASSLGGESPLHF
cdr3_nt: TGTGCCAGCAGCCTGGGGGGTGAATCACCCCTCCACTTT

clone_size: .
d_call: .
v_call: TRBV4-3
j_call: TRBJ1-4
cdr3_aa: CASSQDFGRLEKLFF
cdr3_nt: TGCGCCAGCAGCCAAGATTTTGGTAGACTTGAAAAACTGTTTTTT

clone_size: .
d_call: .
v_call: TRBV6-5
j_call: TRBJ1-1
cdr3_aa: CASSYGSNPQGEAFF
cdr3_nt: TGTGCCAGCAGTTACGGGAGTAACCCACAGGGTGAAGCTTTCTTT

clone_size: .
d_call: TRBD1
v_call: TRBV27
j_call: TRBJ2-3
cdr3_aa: CASSLLGTGTDTQYF
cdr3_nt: TGTGCCAGCAGTTTGTTAGGGACAGGCACAGATACGCAGTATTTT

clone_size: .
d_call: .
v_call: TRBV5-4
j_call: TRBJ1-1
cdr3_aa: CASIQDPGSTEAFF
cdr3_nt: TGTGCCAGCATCCAAGACCCAGGGAGCACTGAAGCTTTCTTT

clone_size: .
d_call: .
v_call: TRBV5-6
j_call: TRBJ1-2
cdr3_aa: CASSSQGREVAFGYTF
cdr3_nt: TGTGCCAGCAGCTCCCAAGGCAGGGAGGTAGCTTTTGGCTACACCTTC

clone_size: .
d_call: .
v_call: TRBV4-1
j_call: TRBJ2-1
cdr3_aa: CASSQEGESEQFF
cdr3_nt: TGCGCCAGCAGCCAGGAGGGGGAGTCTGAGCAGTTCTTC

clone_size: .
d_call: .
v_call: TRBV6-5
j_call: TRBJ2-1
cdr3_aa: CASSHLRDNEQFF
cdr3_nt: TGTGCCAGCAGCCACCTGAGGGACAATGAGCAGTTCTTC

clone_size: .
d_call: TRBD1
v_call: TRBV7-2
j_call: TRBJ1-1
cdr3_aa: CASRTGTGVMNTEAFF
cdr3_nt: TGTGCCAGCAGGACCGGGACAGGGGTTATGAACACTGAAGCTTTCTTT

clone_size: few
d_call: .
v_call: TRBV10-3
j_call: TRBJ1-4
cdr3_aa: CATGGGGGEKLFF
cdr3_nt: TGTGCCACCGGTGGGGGGGGCGGTGAAAAACTGTTTTTT

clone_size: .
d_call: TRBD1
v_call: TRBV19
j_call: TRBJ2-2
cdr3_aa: CASTDWGQPNTGELFF
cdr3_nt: TGTGCCAGTACCGACTGGGGACAGCCTAACACCGGGGAGCTGTTTTTT

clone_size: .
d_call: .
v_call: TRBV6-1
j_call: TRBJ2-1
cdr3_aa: CASSVYRDNEQFF
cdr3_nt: TGTGCCAGCAGTGTTTACAGGGATAATGAGCAGTTCTTC

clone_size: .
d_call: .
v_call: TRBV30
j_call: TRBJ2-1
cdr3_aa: CAWSANPGANEQFF
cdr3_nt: TGTGCCTGGAGTGCCAACCCGGGGGCCAATGAGCAGTTCTTC

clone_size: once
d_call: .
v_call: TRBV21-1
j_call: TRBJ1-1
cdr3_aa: CASSEGRAYMNTEAFF
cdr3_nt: TGTGCCAGCAGCGAGGGGAGGGCTTACATGAACACTGAAGCTTTCTTT

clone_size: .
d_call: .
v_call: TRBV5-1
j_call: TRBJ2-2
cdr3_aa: CASSLVGHGRFFYSTAGELFF
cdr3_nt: TGCGCCAGCAGCTTGGTTGGCCACGGACGTTTTTTCTACAGCACGGCCGGGGAGCTGTTTTTT

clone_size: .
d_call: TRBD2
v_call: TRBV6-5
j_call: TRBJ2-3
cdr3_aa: CASSYSGGLGGTQYF
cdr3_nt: TGTGCCAGCAGTTACAGCGGGGGCCTTGGTGGTACGCAGTATTTT

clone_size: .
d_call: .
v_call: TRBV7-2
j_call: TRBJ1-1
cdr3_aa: CASSSGRRVAFF
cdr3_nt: TGTGCCAGCAGCTCTGGGCGTCGGGTAGCTTTCTTT

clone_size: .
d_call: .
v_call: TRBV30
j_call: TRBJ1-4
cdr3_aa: CAWSGGEEKLFF
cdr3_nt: TGTGCCTGGAGTGGGGGGGAGGAAAAACTGTTTTTT

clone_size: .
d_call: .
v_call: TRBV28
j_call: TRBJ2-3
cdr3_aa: CASSTRGPDTQYF
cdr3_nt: TGTGCCAGCAGCACAAGGGGCCCAGATACGCAGTATTTT